These 16 T cell receptor beta chains were sequenced from one sample in a study of response to subunit inactivated influenza vaccine. Each CDR3 protein gets one entry after TCRdb re-called the RT-PCR reads with MiXCR. The sample consists of 300,000 to 350,000 distinct CDR3 sequences, roughly 20% of them appearing once. The input for sequencing was PBMCs from blood, taken approximately 22 months after vaccination. The receptors derive from a man between 50 and 75 years old who received an inactivated influenza vaccine.

At least ten counts were recorded for this clonotype. The chain recombines TRBV5-1 with TRBJ1-1; 7 bases match TRBD1. With 4 bases clipped from V and 8 bases from J, the junction kept 8 bases outside the gene matches. There are 13 residues in the CDR3. Germline lookup yields CDR1 SGHRS and CDR2 YFSETQ. CDR3: CASSTGTVAEAFF. CDR3 nucleotides: TGCGCCAGCAGCACCGGGACAGTGGCGGAAGCTTTCTTT.

The rearrangement joins TRBV5-1 to TRBJ2-7, with no clear D. The V end lost 0 bases, the J end lost 3 bases, and 10 bases lay between the germline ends. The length of the CDR3 is 14 residues. Germline lookup yields CDR1 SGHRS and CDR2 YFSETQ. The chain's CDR3 is CASSLEASLYEQYF. DNA of the CDR3: TGCGCCAGCAGCTTGGAGGCCTCTCTCTACGAGCAGTACTTC.

CDR3 sequence: CAISVKGNTEAFF. DNA of the CDR3: TGTGCCATCAGTGTAAAGGGGAACACTGAAGCTTTCTTT. The rearrangement uses TRBV10-3 and TRBJ1-1; no definite D call. Germline V lookup: CDR1 ENHRY, CDR2 SYGVKD. With 4 bases removed from V and 1 base from J, the gap between germline ends came to 7 bases. CDR3 length equals 13 residues.

With regard to this clonotype: At one end, the junction sequence differs from germline, possibly due to a read error. The chain combines TRBV4-2 with TRBJ2-3, with 12 bases fitting TRBD2. The length of the CDR3 is 17 residues. Germline loops: CDR1 LGHNA, CDR2 YNFKEQ. The CDR3 spells CASRQDTSGGYTDAQYF. DNA for the CDR3: TGTGCCAGCAGACAAGATACTAGCGGGGGGTACACAGATGCGCAGTATTTT.

This clonotype was counted only a few times. CDR3: CASSLTPQVGELFF. In DNA, the CDR3 is TGTGCCAGCAGCTTGACTCCTCAAGTGGGGGAGCTGTTTTTT. The rearrangement links TRBV5-5 to TRBJ2-2; D is unclear. CDR1 SGHKS and CDR2 YYEKEE come from the germline V gene (reference sequence). V was shortened by 1 base and J by 8 bases, with 12 bases between the two germline ends. This CDR3 spans 14 amino acids.

The chain couples TRBV9 to TRBJ1-3; no reliable D call. V was trimmed by 5 bases and J by 2 bases, leaving 14 bases between them. The CDR3 consists of 15 residues. CDR1 is SGDLS, CDR2 YYNGEE, per germline. The CDR3 nucleotides are TGTGCCAGCAGGAGTGGCGGGTATACTGGAAACACCATATATTTT. Its translation is CASRSGGYTGNTIYF.

The table lists this clonotype with a few counts. The V gene is TRBV24-1, the J gene TRBJ1-3; 8 nucleotides agree with TRBD1. Germline CDR1 KGHDR, CDR2 SFDVKD. The CDR3 runs to 17 residues. V lost 1 base and J lost 2; bases outside the gene matches: 6. CDR3: CATSDFARGPTGNTIYF. The DNA of the CDR3 is TGTGCCACCAGTGATTTCGCCAGGGGGCCAACTGGAAACACCATATATTTT.

Only a few counts were recorded for this clonotype. The V call is TRBV12-3 or TRBV12-4, the J call TRBJ1-6; D ambiguous. V lost 4 bases and J 0 bases, leaving 10 bases between the germline ends. The CDR3 loop spans 16 amino acids. This CDR3 reads CASSSEISSYNSPLHF. The DNA of the CDR3 is TGTGCCAGCAGTTCGGAGATAAGCTCCTATAATTCACCCCTCCACTTT.

The chain couples TRBV7-2 to TRBJ2-3, with D unclear. This CDR3 region has 16 residues. V lost 1 base and J lost 0, with 11 bases in between. The germline gives CDR1 SGHTA, CDR2 FQGNSA. CDR3 DNA sequence: TGTGCCAGCAGCTTAGTGGCGGTGACTAGCACAGATACGCAGTATTTT. Encoded protein: CASSLVAVTSTDTQYF.

This clonotype was seen a few times. This sequence joins TRBV12-3 or TRBV12-4 and TRBJ2-2, with D unresolved. CDR3 length: 13 residues. V was clipped by 3 bases and J by 4 bases, with 6 bases between them. This chain's CDR3 is CASSLKVTGELFF. The CDR3 nucleotides read TGTGCCAGCAGTTTGAAAGTCACCGGGGAGCTGTTTTTT.

This clonotype was found once. The chain links TRBV11-2 to TRBJ2-3; D is unresolved. CDR1 is SGHAT, CDR2 FQNNGV, per germline. This CDR3 has 13 residues. Trimming removed 1 base from V and 8 bases from J, with 10 bases in between. The CDR3 sequence is CASSLGTLRTQYF. CDR3 in DNA: TGTGCCAGCAGCTTAGGTACATTGCGTACGCAGTATTTT.

This clonotype was counted between two and nine times. The gene calls are TRBV19 and TRBJ1-1; TRBD1 agrees at 7 bases. Per the germline V gene, CDR1 is LNHDA and CDR2 is SQIVND (reference sequence). This CDR3 contains 10 residues. With 7 bases clipped from V and 10 bases from J, the junction kept 3 bases outside the gene matches. The DNA for the CDR3 is TGTGCCAGTACGGACAGGAGAGCTTTCTTT. Translating it yields CASTDRRAFF.

The chain uses TRBV4-3 and TRBJ2-3; no definite D call. In germline, CDR1 is LGHNA, CDR2 YSLEER. V lost 0 bases and J 0 bases, leaving 7 bases between the germline ends. The CDR3 sequence is 15 residues long. CDR3 loop: CASSQDATSTDTQYF. The CDR3 nucleotides read TGCGCCAGCAGCCAAGATGCCACTAGCACAGATACGCAGTATTTT.

This clonotype occurred a few times. V and J are TRBV6-1 and TRBJ2-2; 8 bases line up with TRBD1. J lost 0 bases, V lost 5 bases, and 5 bases had no gene match. The CDR3 is 16 amino acids. From germline, CDR1 is MNHNS and CDR2 SASEGT. The CDR3 coding sequence is TGTGCCAGCAGTCGACGGGACAGGACGAACACCGGGGAGCTGTTTTTT. Its translation: CASSRRDRTNTGELFF.

This clonotype was seen more than once but under ten times. V and J are TRBV11-2 and TRBJ2-2; tentative D call: TRBD1 (6 bases). Trimming took 6 bases from V and 1 from J, leaving 12 bases between them. Looked up from germline, CDR1 is SGHAT and CDR2 is FQNNGV. The CDR3 is made up of 15 amino acids. CDR3 sequence reads: CASRLGAMNTGELFF. In DNA form, the CDR3 reads TGTGCCAGCAGGCTGGGGGCAATGAACACCGGGGAGCTGTTTTTT.

The gene calls are TRBV6-1 and TRBJ2-2; a weak D match, TRBD2 (6 bases). The ends were cut back, 8 bases at V and 0 bases at J, with 7 bases in the middle. Germline V gene sequence: CDR1 MNHNS, CDR2 SASEGT. The CDR3 length is 13 residues. CDR3 protein: CASGEANTGELFF. As DNA, the CDR3 is TGTGCCAGCGGGGAGGCGAACACCGGGGAGCTGTTTTTT.